One sample yielded the 21 T cell receptor beta chains listed below, sequenced in a study of T cell responses to AZD1222 COVID-19 vaccine. The data were produced by immunoSEQ multiplex PCR, yet TCRdb's version contains in-frame clones alone and is incomplete. This repertoire shows about 84,000 clones, approximately 83% found once; its top ten account for over 10%. The sequencing here drew on peripheral blood, taken 28 days after the second AZD1222 dose. The receptors stem from an adult who received the AZD1222 COVID-19 vaccine.

The chain combines TRBV5-1 with TRBJ1-1, with a tentative D call TRBD1 (5 bases). In germline, CDR1 is SGHRS, CDR2 YFSETQ. V was trimmed by 4 bases and J by 6 bases, leaving 10 bases between them. CDR3 length: 12 residues. The CDR3 DNA follows: TGCGCCAGCAGCCGGGACCCGGCTGAAGCTTTCTTT. It encodes CASSRDPAEAFF.

The chain employs TRBV5-8 and TRBJ1-2, with TRBD1 matching over 10 bases. Germline V gene sequence: CDR1 SGHTS, CDR2 YDEGEE. J gave up 5 bases and V 0 bases, and 7 bases lay outside the gene matches. The CDR3 runs 16 residues. CDR3 protein: CASSLGDRQGAYGYTF. The CDR3 bases are TGTGCCAGCAGCTTGGGGGACCGACAGGGGGCTTATGGCTACACCTTC.

This sequence joins TRBV7-9 and TRBJ1-2; possibly TRBD1 for D (6 bases). The CDR3 loop spans 15 amino acids. Trimming removed 4 bases from V and 4 bases from J, with 16 bases in between. Germline V gene lookup returns CDR1 SEHNR and CDR2 FQNEAQ (reference sequence). CDR3 region: CASSSGSGTLYGYTF. The CDR3 DNA reads as TGTGCCAGCAGCTCGGGCTCCGGGACACTCTATGGCTACACCTTC.

This sequence joins TRBV7-9 and TRBJ2-5; 8 nucleotides match TRBD1. The CDR3 is 15 residues long. CDR1 and CDR2 (germline): SEHNR, FQNEAQ (reference sequence). With 5 bases clipped from V and 1 base from J, the junction kept 6 bases outside the gene matches. The CDR3 is CASSLRTGLQETQYF. The CDR3 DNA sequence: TGTGCCAGCAGCCTCCGGACAGGGCTCCAAGAGACCCAGTACTTC.

Concerning this clone: The junction differs from germline at one of its ends, possibly a read error. This chain joins TRBV6-5 and TRBJ1-2, with D possibly matching TRBD1 (5 bases). There are 13 residues in the CDR3. The germline CDR1 and CDR2 sequences are MNHEY and SVGAGI. The chain's CDR3 is CASSRGTNYGYTF. The CDR3 nucleotides read TGTGCCAGCAGTAGAGGGACCAACTATGGCTACACCTTT.

In this sample, this clone turned up many times. The rearrangement links TRBV6-2 or TRBV6-3 to TRBJ2-1, with 7 bases matching TRBD2. The CDR3 has 16 residues. From germline, CDR1 is MNHEY and CDR2 SVGEGT. V lost 5 bases and J lost 6; bases outside the gene matches: 13. In DNA form, the CDR3 reads TGTGCCAGCAGTCTCGGGGGGATTTACCCTTTCAATGAGCAGTTCTTC. Residues: CASSLGGIYPFNEQFF.

The genes are TRBV28 and TRBJ2-3, with 15 bases lining up with TRBD2. The CDR3 has 13 residues. The J segment lost 6 bases and the V segment lost 8 bases, leaving 0 bases of the junction unmatched. Germline V CDR1 and CDR2: MDHEN, SYDVKM. The CDR3 reads CASGLAGGDTQYF. The CDR3 DNA follows: TGTGCCAGCGGACTAGCGGGAGGGGATACGCAGTATTTT.

For the CDR3, the DNA is TGTGCCAGTAGTATAGGGGCGATGAACACTGAAGCTTTCTTT. It is translated as CASSIGAMNTEAFF. The V gene is TRBV19, the J gene TRBJ1-1; no firm D call. Trimming left V 1 base short and J 0 bases short, with 6 bases between. The CDR3 has 14 residues. Germline lookup yields CDR1 LNHDA and CDR2 SQIVND (reference sequence). The full variable domain, its missing parts supplied by reference TRBV19 and TRBJ1-1, is DGGITQSPKYLFRKEGQNVTLSCEQNLNHDAMYWYRQDPGQGLRLIYYSQIVNDFQKGDIAEGYSVSREKKESFPLTVTSAQKNPTAFYLCASSIGAMNTEAFFGQGTRLTVV.

The chain links TRBV18 to TRBJ2-5; possibly TRBD2 for D (5 bases). The CDR3 consists of 14 residues. The germline CDR1 and CDR2 sequences are KGHSH and LQKENI. Trimming pared 6 bases from V and 5 bases from J, leaving 16 bases between. This CDR3 reads CASSLRGVLETQYF. CDR3 nucleotide sequence: TGTGCCAGCTCGTTACGGGGAGTCCTCGAGACCCAGTACTTC.

The chain has TRBV19 and TRBJ1-6; 7 bases map to TRBD1. CDR3 length: 14 residues. Germline V gene sequence: CDR1 LNHDA, CDR2 SQIVND (reference sequence). V dropped 5 bases and J dropped 6; count of bases not matched to a gene: 4. The CDR3 nucleotides are TGTGCCAGTAGTGACAGGGTGGGTAATTCACCCCTCCACTTT. Translating gives CASSDRVGNSPLHF.

The V gene is TRBV27, the J gene TRBJ1-2, with 7 bases identical to TRBD1. This CDR3 region has 15 residues. Trimming at V came to 4 bases and at J to 7 bases, leaving 12 bases not matched to a gene. The V gene's germline CDR1 is MNHEY and CDR2 SMNVEV (reference sequence). The CDR3 region has the DNA TGTGCCAGCAGTTCCACAGGGGTTGTTGTTAGTGGCTACACCTTC. As protein: CASSSTGVVVSGYTF.

The gene calls are TRBV27 and TRBJ2-5; D ambiguous. The V and J ends lost 4 bases and 1 base respectively, with 10 bases between them. This CDR3 spans 14 amino acids. Germline V gives CDR1 MNHEY, CDR2 SMNVEV (reference sequence). The CDR3: CASSSSIPQETQYF. The CDR3 DNA follows: TGTGCCAGCAGTTCATCCATCCCCCAAGAGACCCAGTACTTC.

The sample holds a few counts of this clone. The chain joins TRBV6-2 or TRBV6-3 to TRBJ1-4, with D perhaps matching TRBD1 (6 bases). The CDR3 has 14 amino acids. Germline lookup yields CDR1 MNHEY and CDR2 SVGEGT. V shed 6 bases and J shed 8 bases, with 16 bases lying between them. As DNA, the CDR3 is TGTGCCAGCAGCCACGACAGGCAGCAAGAAAAACTGTTTTTT. Translated: CASSHDRQQEKLFF.

The rearrangement uses TRBV6-2 or TRBV6-3 and TRBJ1-1, with 7 bases matching TRBD1. With V trimmed by 0 bases and J by 5 bases, 9 bases remained unmatched. The germline V gene has CDR1 MNHEY and CDR2 SVGEGT. The CDR3 consists of 16 residues. This CDR3 reads CASSYSRAQGRTEAFF. CDR3 sequence (DNA): TGTGCCAGCAGTTACTCGAGGGCACAGGGGCGGACTGAAGCTTTCTTT.

This clone showed up just a few times. The V and J genes are TRBV6-5 and TRBJ1-6, with D unresolved. The CDR3 length is 14 residues. Germline V CDR1 and CDR2: MNHEY, SVGAGI. The V and J ends lost 6 bases and 6 bases respectively, with 12 bases between them. The CDR3 reads CASSPRLANSPLHF. In DNA form, the CDR3 reads TGTGCCAGCAGCCCGCGGCTGGCTAATTCACCCCTCCACTTT.

The count of this clone is one. J is TRBJ1-5 and V is TRBV15; D is unclear. Germline V gives CDR1 LNHNV, CDR2 YYDKDF (reference sequence). Trimming removed 6 bases at V and 3 bases at J, with 6 bases between. The CDR3 is 12 residues long. CDR3 in DNA: TGTGCCACCAGTCGTTACAATCAGCCCCAGCATTTT. Protein product: CATSRYNQPQHF.

The chain links TRBV7-2 to TRBJ2-5; D is possibly TRBD1 (5 bases). Germline V gene data show CDR1 as SGHTA and CDR2 as FQGNSA. The CDR3 contains 15 residues. Deletions cut 5 bases from V and 3 bases from J, with 16 bases between. The CDR3 loop is CASSTSPGWEETQYF. The DNA for the CDR3 is TGTGCCAGCAGCACCAGTCCAGGGTGGGAAGAGACCCAGTACTTC.

In its sample, this clone was seen a few times. This chain links TRBV6-5 with TRBJ2-7; possible D gene TRBD1, 6 bases. V was shortened by 5 bases and J by 3 bases, with 14 bases between the two germline ends. The germline gives CDR1 MNHEY, CDR2 SVGAGI. The CDR3 has 14 amino acids. CDR3 residues: CASSLRQAYYEQYV. The CDR3 region has the DNA TGTGCCAGCAGTCTTCGACAGGCCTACTACGAGCAGTACGTC.

The J gene is TRBJ2-7, the V gene TRBV28; D gene uncertain. CDR3 size: 13 residues. V was trimmed by 6 bases and J by 5 bases, leaving 14 bases between them. Germline CDR1 reads MDHEN; CDR2 reads SYDVKM. CDR3 sequence: CASSPWVGDEQYF. DNA for the CDR3: TGTGCCAGCAGCCCATGGGTAGGTGACGAGCAGTACTTC.

The chain couples TRBV11-3 to TRBJ2-1; 10 bases are a match to TRBD2. The CDR3 loop spans 15 amino acids. With V trimmed by 1 base and J by 10 bases, 7 bases remained unmatched. Looked up from germline, CDR1 is SGHNT and CDR2 is YENEEA. CDR3: CASSLVSGGAKEQFF. The DNA for the CDR3 is TGTGCCAGCAGCTTAGTCAGCGGGGGGGCGAAAGAGCAGTTCTTC.

The rearrangement links TRBV6-2 or TRBV6-3 to TRBJ2-7; D ambiguous. V was clipped by 2 bases and J by 0 bases, with 8 bases between them. Germline loops: CDR1 MNHEY, CDR2 SVGEGT. This CDR3 has 14 amino acids. In DNA form, the CDR3 reads TGTGCCAGCAGTTACGGTTCGGTCTCCTACGAGCAGTACTTC. Amino acids: CASSYGSVSYEQYF.